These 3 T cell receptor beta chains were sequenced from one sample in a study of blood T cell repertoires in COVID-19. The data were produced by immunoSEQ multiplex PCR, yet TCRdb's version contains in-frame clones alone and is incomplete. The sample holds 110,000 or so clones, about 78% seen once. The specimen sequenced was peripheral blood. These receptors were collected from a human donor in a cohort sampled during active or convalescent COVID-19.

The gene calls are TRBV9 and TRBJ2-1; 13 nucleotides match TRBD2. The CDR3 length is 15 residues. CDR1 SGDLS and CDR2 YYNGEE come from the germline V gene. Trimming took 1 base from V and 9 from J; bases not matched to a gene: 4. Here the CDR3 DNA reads TGTGCCAGCAGCGTAACGGGACTAGCGGGGACTGAGCAGTTCTTC. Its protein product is CASSVTGLAGTEQFF.

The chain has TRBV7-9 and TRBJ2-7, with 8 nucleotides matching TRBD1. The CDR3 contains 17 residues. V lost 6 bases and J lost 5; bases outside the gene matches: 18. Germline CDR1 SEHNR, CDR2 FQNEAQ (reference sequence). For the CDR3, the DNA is TGTGCCAGCAGTTTTGATGCCGGACAGGGTTCAGGCCACGAGCAGTACTTC. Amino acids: CASSFDAGQGSGHEQYF. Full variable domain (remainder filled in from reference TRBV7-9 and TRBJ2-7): DTGVSQNPRHKITKRGQNVTFRCDPISEHNRLYWYRQTLGQGPEFLTYFQNEAQLEKSRLLSDRFSAERPKGSFSTLEIQRTEQGDSAMYLCASSFDAGQGSGHEQYFGPGTRLTVT.

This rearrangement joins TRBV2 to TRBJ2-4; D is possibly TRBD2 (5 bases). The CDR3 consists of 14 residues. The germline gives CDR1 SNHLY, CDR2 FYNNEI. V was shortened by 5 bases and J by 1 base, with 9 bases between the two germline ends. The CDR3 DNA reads TGTGCCAGCAGTTGGACTTACGCCAAAAACATTCAGTACTTC. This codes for CASSWTYAKNIQYF.